Included here is one T cell receptor (beta chain) sequence, with context. This clone has just one count. Its antigen remains unidentified. No much larger clone is present one base from it, and per-base qualities are unavailable. TCRbeta CDR3 regions were amplified from genomic DNA by means of the immunoSEQ Assay, a bias-controlled multiplex PCR. Processing in the source paper ran as follows. Within the assay, amplification of reference gene primers was used to estimate how many nucleated cells each sample contained. To quantify the absolute abundance of each unique TCRbeta CDR3 rearrangement, sequence reads were collapsed and filtered. For each sample, productive Simpson clonality was calculated as the square root of Simpson's diversity index over productive rearrangements. The clones in this table, taken by TCRdb from immuneACCESS, are in-frame only. Not every clone is retained; where verified, under half of the shortfall comes from an unresolved V gene, and the cause of the rest is unknown. Clone size and V and J calls were adopted from that table, with D and trimming inferred from the DNA. The sample contains approximately 290,000 clones, 87% of them found a single time. Approximately 2% of the sample is held by the ten biggest clonotypes.

The collaborating institutions used their own protocols to collect whole blood in K2EDTA tubes. For TCRbeta analysis, collaborators shipped samples as frozen whole blood, isolated PBMCs, or DNA extracted from either of those sample types. This specimen comes from a study of blood T cell repertoires in COVID-19 (dated by TCRdb to about 2020). In terms of the full investigation: The collaborator samples originated in the United States, Italy and Spain and spanned the acute and convalescent phases of COVID-19. The material from the prospective study consisted of cDNA or gDNA derived from T cells, B-cell-depleted T cells, or PBMCs. Subjects who had been exposed to COVID-19, were actively infected with it, or had recovered from it provided the deeply sampled blood TCRbeta repertoires that made up the dataset. A freely available public database, intended as a resource for researchers studying the immune response to SARS-CoV-2, is where the repertoires were released. The samples were drawn from the first 160 participants of the ongoing ImmuneRACE study and from some 1,300 subjects provided by 6 global collaborators. A de-identified subject ID, COVID-19 status, age in years and sex were almost always included in the sample metadata. Where available, HLA class I and class II types were taken from metadata supplied by the sample provider and were not determined by assay-based typing.

Study-wide conclusions, independent of this receptor: Clinical and demographic metadata were provided uncurated, with the amount varying by source and participant.

The origin of this receptor is a man aged 18 to 29 with active or convalescent COVID-19. The sample consisted of peripheral blood.

The sequenced DNA is TGTGCCAGCAGTTTATTAGGTAGCGGGGGGGCTCTCAATGAGCAGTTCTTC. This codes for CASSLLGSGGALNEQFF. The V and J genes are TRBV27 and TRBJ2-1, and 11 bases in between align with TRBD2. Reading from cysteine to phenylalanine, the CDR3 counts 17 amino acids. Only the CDR3 region is kept as DNA, spanning 51 bases read in frame from base 1. At the junction V is shortened by 1 base and J by 6 bases; bases outside the gene matches: 8. From the germline V gene (reference sequence), CDR1 is MNHEY and CDR2 is SMNVEV.